The rows below give T cell receptor beta chains drawn from one sample of a study of vaccination and CD4 T cells after COVID-19. One entry per CDR3 protein results from TCRdb running MiXCR on the PCR reads. The table lists 12,000 to 15,000 distinct CDR3 sequences, roughly 31% of them singletons, with 20% to 25% in the top ten. Which antigens these TCRs recognize remains unknown. Sequencing was carried out using cultured CD4+ T cells from blood. Receptors originate from a human donor with COVID-19. CDR3s include the opening cysteine and the closing phenylalanine or tryptophan. Rows give clone size only sometimes, using once, few, many, or a class for an expanded clone.

j_gene,v_gene,abundance,CDR3aa
TRBJ1-1,TRBV7-9,few,CASSLQGPNTEAFF
TRBJ2-7,TRBV11-3,.,CASSPGGAGVTNEQYF
TRBJ1-3,TRBV6-1,few,CASSDPRGGFNTIYF
TRBJ1-1,TRBV11-1,few,CASSLFGRRGEAFF
TRBJ1-6,TRBV10-2,few,CASSESGYSPLHF
TRBJ1-1,TRBV11-2,.,CTSSLTISAAEAFF
TRBJ1-4,TRBV2,.,CASSEGATNEKLFF
TRBJ1-3,TRBV20-1,.,CSANLRDLGNTIYF
TRBJ1-2,TRBV18,.,CASSSDRRGGLSYTF
TRBJ1-5,TRBV19,.,CASSDSYSNQPQHF
TRBJ2-3,TRBV11-3,few,CASSLDGGGTDTQYF
TRBJ1-6,TRBV27,few,CASSTPTGINSPLHF
TRBJ2-2,TRBV6-1,few,CASIGQGTGELFF
TRBJ1-6,TRBV5-1,.,CASRDRVDNSPLHF
TRBJ2-7,TRBV18,.,CASSPPGQGLPKQYF
TRBJ2-5,TRBV28,.,CASSFGGVLKGTQYF
TRBJ2-2,TRBV5-4,.,CASSREDSGTGELFF
TRBJ2-1,TRBV20-1,.,CSARAGGGTSFVAGEQFF
TRBJ1-5,TRBV20-1,.,CSARENLRSNQPQHF
TRBJ2-5,TRBV20-1,.,CSAPRGQETQYF
TRBJ2-1,TRBV27,.,CASQFNGEQFF
TRBJ1-3,TRBV20-1,medium-sized,CSASDLGLGGNTIYF
TRBJ2-5,TRBV2,large,CASSDSRGEQETQYF
TRBJ1-1,TRBV20-1,few,CSASRDTEAFF
TRBJ1-2,TRBV14,.,CASSQQGSYGYTF
TRBJ1-1,TRBV6-1,.,CASTQNAGRTEAFF
TRBJ2-2,TRBV2,.,CASTKLSGGTGELFF
TRBJ1-5,TRBV7-8,few,CASSSSGNQPQHF
TRBJ1-5,TRBV10-1,.,CASSESTDRVVVYQPQHF
TRBJ1-4,TRBV7-2,few,CASSLAASTNEKLFF
TRBJ2-7,TRBV12-3/TRBV12-4,.,CASSLRTGGRFHEQYF
TRBJ2-1,TRBV11-3,once,CASSLVDRGNNEQFF
TRBJ2-3,TRBV5-1,.,CASSLEGLPRGRDTQYF
TRBJ1-2,TRBV28,.,CASSLSGYGYTF
TRBJ2-3,TRBV6-1,.,CASSEGAGYTDTQYF
TRBJ1-6,TRBV9,.,CASSVVPDSPLHF
TRBJ2-5,TRBV24-1,few,CATSDFTSGGETQYF
TRBJ2-5,TRBV7-2,few,CASSLASTSGGAKTQYF
TRBJ2-5,TRBV6-2/TRBV6-3,.,CGSSYLGQQETQYF
TRBJ1-5,TRBV30,few,CAWSVAGDFYSNQPQHF